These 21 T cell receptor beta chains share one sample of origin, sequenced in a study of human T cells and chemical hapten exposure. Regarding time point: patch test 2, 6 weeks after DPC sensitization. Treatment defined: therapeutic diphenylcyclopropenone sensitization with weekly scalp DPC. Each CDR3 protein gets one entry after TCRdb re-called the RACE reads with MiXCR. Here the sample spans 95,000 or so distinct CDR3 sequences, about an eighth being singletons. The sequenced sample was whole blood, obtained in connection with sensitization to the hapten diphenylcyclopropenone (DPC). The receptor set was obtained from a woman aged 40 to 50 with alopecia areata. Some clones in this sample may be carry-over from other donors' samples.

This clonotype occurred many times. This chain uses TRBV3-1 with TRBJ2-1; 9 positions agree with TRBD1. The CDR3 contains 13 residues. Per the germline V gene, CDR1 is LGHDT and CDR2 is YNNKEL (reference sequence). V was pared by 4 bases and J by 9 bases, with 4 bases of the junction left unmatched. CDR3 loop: CASSLQQGAEQFF. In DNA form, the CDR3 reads TGTGCCAGCAGCCTTCAACAGGGGGCTGAGCAGTTCTTC.

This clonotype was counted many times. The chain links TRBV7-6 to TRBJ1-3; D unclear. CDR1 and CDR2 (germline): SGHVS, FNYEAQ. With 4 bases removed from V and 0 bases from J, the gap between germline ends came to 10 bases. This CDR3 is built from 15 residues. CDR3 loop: CASSSGPGSGNTIYF. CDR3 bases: TGTGCCAGCAGCTCCGGGCCGGGCTCTGGAAACACCATATATTTT. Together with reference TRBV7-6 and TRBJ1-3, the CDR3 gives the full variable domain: GAGVSQSPRYKVTKRGQDVALRCDPISGHVSLYWYRQALGQGPEFLTYFNYEAQQDKSGLPNDRFSAERPEGSISTLTIQRTEQRDSAMYRCASSSGPGSGNTIYFGEGSWLTVV.

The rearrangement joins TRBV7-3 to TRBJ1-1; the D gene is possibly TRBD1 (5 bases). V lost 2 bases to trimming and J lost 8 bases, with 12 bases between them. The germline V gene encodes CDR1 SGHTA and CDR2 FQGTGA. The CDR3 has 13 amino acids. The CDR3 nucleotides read TGTGCCAGCAGCTTAGCCCTTGGGGGGGAAGCTTTCTTT. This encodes CASSLALGGEAFF.

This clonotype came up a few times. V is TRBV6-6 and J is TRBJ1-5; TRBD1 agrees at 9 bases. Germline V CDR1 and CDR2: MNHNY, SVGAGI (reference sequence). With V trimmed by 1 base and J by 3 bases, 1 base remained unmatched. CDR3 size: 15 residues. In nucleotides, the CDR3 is TGTGCCAGCAGTTACTGGGACAGGGACAATCAGCCCCAGCATTTT. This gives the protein CASSYWDRDNQPQHF.

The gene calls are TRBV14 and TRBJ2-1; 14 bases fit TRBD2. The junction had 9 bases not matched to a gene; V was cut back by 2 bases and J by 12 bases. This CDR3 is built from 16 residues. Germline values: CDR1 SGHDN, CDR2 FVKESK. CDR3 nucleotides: TGTGCCAGCAGCCAAAACACGGGACTAGCGGGAGACCGGCAGTTCTTC. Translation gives CASSQNTGLAGDRQFF.

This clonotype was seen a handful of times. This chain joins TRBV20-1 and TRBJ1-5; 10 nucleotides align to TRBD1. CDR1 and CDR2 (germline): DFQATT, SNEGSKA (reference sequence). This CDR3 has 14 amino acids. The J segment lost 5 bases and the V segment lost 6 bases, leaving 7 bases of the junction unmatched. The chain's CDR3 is CSATGQGFDQPQHF. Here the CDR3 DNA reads TGCAGTGCCACGGGACAGGGGTTCGATCAGCCCCAGCATTTT.

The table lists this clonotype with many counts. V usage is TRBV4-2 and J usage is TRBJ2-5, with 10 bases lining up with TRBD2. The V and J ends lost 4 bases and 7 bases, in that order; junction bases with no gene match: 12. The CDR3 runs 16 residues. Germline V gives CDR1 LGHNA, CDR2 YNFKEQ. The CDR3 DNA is TGTGCCAGCAGCCCCCGAACTAGCGGGGAGACAGGGACCCAGTACTTC. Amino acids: CASSPRTSGETGTQYF.

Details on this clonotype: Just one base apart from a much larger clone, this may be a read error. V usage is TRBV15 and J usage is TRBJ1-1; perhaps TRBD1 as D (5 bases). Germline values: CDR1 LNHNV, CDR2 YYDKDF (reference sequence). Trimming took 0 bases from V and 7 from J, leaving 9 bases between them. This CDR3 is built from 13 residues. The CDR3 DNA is TGTGCCACCAGCAGAGAGAGACAGTATGAAGCTTTCTTT. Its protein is CATSRERQYEAFF.

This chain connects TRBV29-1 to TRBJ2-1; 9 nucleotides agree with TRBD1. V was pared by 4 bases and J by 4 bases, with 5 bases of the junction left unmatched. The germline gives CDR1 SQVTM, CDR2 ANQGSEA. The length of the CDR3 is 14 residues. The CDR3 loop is CSVGGDRDYNEQFF. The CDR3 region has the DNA TGCAGCGTTGGTGGGGACAGGGATTACAATGAGCAGTTCTTC.

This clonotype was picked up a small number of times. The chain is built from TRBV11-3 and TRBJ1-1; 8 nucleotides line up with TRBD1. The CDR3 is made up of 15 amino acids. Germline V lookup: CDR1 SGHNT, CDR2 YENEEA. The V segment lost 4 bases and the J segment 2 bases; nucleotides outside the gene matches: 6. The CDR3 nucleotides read TGTGCCAGCAGCTCACAGGGGGACCTAAACACTGAAGCTTTCTTT. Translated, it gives CASSSQGDLNTEAFF.

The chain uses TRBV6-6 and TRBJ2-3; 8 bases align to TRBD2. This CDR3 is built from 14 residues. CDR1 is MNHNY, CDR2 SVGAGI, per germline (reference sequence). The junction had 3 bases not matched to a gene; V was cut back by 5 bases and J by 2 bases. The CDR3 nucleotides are TGTGCCAGCAGTCAGACTAGCGCCACAGATACGCAGTATTTT. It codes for CASSQTSATDTQYF.

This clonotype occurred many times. The CDR3 spells CASSLARYNEQFF. The CDR3 region has the DNA TGTGCCAGCAGCTTAGCAAGGTACAATGAGCAGTTCTTC. The chain uses TRBV7-2 and TRBJ2-1; no clear D gene. CDR3 length: 13 amino acids. From germline, CDR1 is SGHTA and CDR2 FQGNSA. Trimming stripped 0 bases from V and 4 bases from J, with 4 bases between.

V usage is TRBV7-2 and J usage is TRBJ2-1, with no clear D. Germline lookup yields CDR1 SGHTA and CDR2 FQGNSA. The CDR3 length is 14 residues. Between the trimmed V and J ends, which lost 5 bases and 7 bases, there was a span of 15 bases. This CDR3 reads CASSPGPTQNEQFF. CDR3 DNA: TGTGCCAGCAGCCCTGGACCGACCCAGAATGAGCAGTTCTTC.

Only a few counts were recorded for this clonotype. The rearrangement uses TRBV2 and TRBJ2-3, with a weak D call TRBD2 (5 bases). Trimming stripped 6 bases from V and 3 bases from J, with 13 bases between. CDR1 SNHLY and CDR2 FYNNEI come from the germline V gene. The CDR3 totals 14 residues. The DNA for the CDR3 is TGTGCCAGCAGGCACCCCGGGGATACAGATACGCAGTATTTT. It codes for CASRHPGDTDTQYF.

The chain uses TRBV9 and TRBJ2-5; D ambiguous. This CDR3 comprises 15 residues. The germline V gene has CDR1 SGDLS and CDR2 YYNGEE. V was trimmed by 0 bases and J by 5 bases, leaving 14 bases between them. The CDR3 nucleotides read TGTGCCAGCAGCGTAGGGCCGGGCAAGGAGGAGACCCAGTACTTC. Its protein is CASSVGPGKEETQYF. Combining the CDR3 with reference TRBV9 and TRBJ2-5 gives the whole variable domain DSGVTQTPKHLITATGQRVTLRCSPRSGDLSVYWYQQSLDQGLQFLIQYYNGEERAKGNILERFSAQQFPDLHSELNLSSLELGDSALYFCASSVGPGKEETQYFGPGTRLLVL.

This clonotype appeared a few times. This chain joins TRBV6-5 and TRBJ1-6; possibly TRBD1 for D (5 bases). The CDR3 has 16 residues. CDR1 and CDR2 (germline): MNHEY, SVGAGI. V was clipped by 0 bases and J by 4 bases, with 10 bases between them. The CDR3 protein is CASSYSGQGYNSPLHF. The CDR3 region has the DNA TGTGCCAGCAGTTACTCGGGTCAGGGATATAATTCACCCCTCCACTTT.

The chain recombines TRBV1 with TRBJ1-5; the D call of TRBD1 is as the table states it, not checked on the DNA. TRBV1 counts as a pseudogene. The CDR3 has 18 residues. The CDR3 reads CTSSPRDRGSYSNQPQHF. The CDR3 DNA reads TGCACCAGCAGCCCGAGGGACAGGGGATCGTATAGCAATCAGCCCCAGCATTTT.

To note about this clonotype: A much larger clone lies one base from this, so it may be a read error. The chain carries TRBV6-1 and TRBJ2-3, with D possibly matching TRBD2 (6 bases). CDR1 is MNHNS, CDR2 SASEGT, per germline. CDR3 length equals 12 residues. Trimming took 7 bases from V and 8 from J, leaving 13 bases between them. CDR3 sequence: CASTPRGGTQYF. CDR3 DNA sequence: TGTGCCAGCACTCCTCGGGGAGGTACGCAGTATTTT.

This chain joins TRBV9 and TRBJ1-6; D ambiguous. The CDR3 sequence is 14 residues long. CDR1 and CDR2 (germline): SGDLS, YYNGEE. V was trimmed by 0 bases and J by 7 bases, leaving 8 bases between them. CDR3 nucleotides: TGTGCCAGCAGCGTAGAGCCCGCCAATTCACCCCTCCACTTT. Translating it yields CASSVEPANSPLHF.

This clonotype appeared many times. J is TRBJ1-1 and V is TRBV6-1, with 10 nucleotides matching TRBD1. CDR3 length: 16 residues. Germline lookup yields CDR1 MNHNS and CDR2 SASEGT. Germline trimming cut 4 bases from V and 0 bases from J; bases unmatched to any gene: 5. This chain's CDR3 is CASSAWTGGMNTEAFF. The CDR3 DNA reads TGTGCCAGCAGTGCCTGGACAGGGGGGATGAACACTGAAGCTTTCTTT.

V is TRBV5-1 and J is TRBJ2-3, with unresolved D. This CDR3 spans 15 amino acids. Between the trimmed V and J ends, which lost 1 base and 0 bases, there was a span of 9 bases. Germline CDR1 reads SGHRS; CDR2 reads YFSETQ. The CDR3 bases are TGCGCCAGCAGCTTGAAAGAGTTTAGCACAGATACGCAGTATTTT. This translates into CASSLKEFSTDTQYF.